The clone carrying this TCR beta chain occurred many times. Each single cDNA molecule received a unique molecular identifier. Each CDR3 protein gets one entry after TCRdb re-called the 5' RACE reads with MiXCR. The sample shows tens of thousands of distinct CDR3 sequences, approximately 13% of them seen only once. This sample is part of a study of early T cells in non-severe SARS-CoV-2 infection. Study-wide context: Chains stayed unpaired after sequencing of bulk RNA from unsorted whole blood.

The V segment lost 6 bases and the J segment 2 bases; nucleotides outside the gene matches: 8. Germline CDR1 reads SGHTA; CDR2 reads FQGNSA. This CDR3 is 15 amino acids long. The sequenced sample was whole blood. The chain carries TRBV7-2 and TRBJ1-1; 8 nucleotides match TRBD1. This clonotype was obtained from an adult who was a healthcare worker with PCR-confirmed SARS-CoV-2 infection or an uninfected control (not recorded which). CDR3 bases: TGTGCCAGCAGTTCCAGGGGGCTAATTAACACTGAAGCTTTCTTT. Its protein product is CASSSRGLINTEAFF.